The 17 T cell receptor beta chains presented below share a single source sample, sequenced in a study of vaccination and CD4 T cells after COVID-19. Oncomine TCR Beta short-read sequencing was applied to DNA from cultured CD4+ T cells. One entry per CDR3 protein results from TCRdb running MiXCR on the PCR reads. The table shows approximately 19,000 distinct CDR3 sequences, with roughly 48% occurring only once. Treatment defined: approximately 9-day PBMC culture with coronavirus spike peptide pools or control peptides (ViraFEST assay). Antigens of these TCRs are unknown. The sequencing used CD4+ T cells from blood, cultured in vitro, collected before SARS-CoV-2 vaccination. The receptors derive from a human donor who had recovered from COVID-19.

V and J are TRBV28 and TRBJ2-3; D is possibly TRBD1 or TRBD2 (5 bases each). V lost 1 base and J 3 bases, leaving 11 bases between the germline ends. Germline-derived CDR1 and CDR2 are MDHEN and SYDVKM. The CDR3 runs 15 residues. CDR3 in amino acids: CASSLLDGATDTQYF. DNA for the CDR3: TGTGCCAGCAGTTTATTGGACGGGGCAACAGATACGCAGTATTTT.

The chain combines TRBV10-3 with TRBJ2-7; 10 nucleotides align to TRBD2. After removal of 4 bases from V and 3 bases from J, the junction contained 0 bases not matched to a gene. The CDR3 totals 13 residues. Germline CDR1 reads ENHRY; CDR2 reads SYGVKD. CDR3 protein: CAISGTSGYEQYF. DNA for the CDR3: TGTGCCATCAGTGGGACTAGCGGCTACGAGCAGTACTTC.

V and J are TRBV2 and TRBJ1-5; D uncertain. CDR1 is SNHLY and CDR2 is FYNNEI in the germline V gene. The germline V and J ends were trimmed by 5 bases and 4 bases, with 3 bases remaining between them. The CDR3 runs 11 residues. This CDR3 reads CASSSNQPQHF. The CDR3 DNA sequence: TGTGCCAGCAGTTCAAATCAGCCCCAGCATTTT.

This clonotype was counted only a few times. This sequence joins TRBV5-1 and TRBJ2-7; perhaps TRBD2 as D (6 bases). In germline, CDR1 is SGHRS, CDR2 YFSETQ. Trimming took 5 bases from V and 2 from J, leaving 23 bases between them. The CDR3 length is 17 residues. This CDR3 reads CASRYLGGLSAPYEQYF. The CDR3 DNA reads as TGCGCCAGCAGATACTTGGGAGGTCTGTCGGCACCCTACGAGCAGTACTTC.

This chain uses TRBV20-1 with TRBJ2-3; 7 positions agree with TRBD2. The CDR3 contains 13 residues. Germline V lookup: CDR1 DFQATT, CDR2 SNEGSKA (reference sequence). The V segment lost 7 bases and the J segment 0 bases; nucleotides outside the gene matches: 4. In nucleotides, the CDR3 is TGCAGTGAGAAAGCGGGGAGCACAGATACGCAGTATTTT. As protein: CSEKAGSTDTQYF.

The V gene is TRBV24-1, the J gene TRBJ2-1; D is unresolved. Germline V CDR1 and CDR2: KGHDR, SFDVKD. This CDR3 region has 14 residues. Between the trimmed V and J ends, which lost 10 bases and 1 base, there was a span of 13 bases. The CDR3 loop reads CATSSPWSYNEQFF. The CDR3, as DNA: TGTGCCACTTCCTCACCGTGGTCCTACAATGAGCAGTTCTTC.

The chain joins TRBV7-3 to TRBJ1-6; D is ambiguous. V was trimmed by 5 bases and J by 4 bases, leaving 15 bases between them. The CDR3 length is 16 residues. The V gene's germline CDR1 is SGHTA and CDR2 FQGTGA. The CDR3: CASSIGGIGYNSPLHF. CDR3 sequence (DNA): TGTGCCAGCAGCATTGGAGGGATAGGGTATAATTCACCCCTCCACTTT. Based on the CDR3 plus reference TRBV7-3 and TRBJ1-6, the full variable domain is GAGVSQTPSNKVTEKGKYVELRCDPISGHTALYWYRQSLGQGPEFLIYFQGTGAADDSGLPNDRFFAVRPEGSVSTLKIQRTERGDSAVYLCASSIGGIGYNSPLHFGNGTRLTVT.

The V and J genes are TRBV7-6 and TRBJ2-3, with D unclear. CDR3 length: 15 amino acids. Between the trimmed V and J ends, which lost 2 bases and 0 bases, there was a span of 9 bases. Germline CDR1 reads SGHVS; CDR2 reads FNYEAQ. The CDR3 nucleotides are TGTGCCAGCAGCTTATTTCGTCAGAGCACAGATACGCAGTATTTT. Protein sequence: CASSLFRQSTDTQYF.

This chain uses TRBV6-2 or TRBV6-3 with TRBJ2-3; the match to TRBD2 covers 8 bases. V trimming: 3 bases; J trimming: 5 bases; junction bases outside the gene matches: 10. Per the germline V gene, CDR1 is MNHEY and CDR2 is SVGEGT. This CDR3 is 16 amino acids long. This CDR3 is CASSYPTGGRRDTQYF. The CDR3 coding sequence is TGTGCCAGCAGTTATCCGACTGGCGGGAGGAGAGATACGCAGTATTTT.

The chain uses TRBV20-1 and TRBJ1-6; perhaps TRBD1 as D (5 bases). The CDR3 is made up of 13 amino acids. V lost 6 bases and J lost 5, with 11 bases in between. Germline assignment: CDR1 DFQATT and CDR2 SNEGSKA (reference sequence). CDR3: CSAQGPDNSPLHF. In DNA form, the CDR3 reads TGCAGTGCGCAGGGACCGGATAATTCACCCCTCCACTTT.

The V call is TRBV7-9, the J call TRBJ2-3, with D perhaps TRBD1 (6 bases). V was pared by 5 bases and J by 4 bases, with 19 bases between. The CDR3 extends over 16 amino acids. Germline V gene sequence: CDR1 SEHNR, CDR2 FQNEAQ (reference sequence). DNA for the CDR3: TGTGCCAGCAGCCCTAGGGGGACAAACGGATCAGATACGCAGTATTTT. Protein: CASSPRGTNGSDTQYF.

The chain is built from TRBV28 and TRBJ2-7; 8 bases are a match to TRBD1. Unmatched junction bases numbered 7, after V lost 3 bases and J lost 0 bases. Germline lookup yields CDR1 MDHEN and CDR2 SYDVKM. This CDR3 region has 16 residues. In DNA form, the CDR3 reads TGTGCCAGCAGTTTCCAGGGGGCCCCCAGCTCCTACGAGCAGTACTTC. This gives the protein CASSFQGAPSSYEQYF.

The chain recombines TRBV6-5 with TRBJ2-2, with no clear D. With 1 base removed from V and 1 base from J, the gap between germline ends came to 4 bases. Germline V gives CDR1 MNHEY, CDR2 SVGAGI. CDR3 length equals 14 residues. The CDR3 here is CASSYFRNTGELFF. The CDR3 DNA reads TGTGCCAGCAGTTACTTTAGGAACACCGGGGAGCTGTTTTTT.

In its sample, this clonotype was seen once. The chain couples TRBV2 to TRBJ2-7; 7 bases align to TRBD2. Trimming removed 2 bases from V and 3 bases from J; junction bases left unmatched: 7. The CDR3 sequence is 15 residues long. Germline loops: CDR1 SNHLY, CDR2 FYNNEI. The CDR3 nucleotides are TGTGCCAGCAGTGAATTCGGACTAGTGGGCTACGAGCAGTACTTC. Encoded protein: CASSEFGLVGYEQYF.

The CDR3 sequence: CASSYRSGMSIGELFF. The DNA of the CDR3 is TGTGCCAGCAGTTACCGTAGCGGGATGAGTATCGGGGAGCTGTTTTTT. The rearrangement links TRBV6-2 or TRBV6-3 to TRBJ2-2; 8 nucleotides match TRBD2. Trimming took 2 bases from V and 7 from J; bases not matched to a gene: 9. The CDR3 runs to 16 residues. CDR1 and CDR2 from the germline V gene are MNHEY and SVGEGT.

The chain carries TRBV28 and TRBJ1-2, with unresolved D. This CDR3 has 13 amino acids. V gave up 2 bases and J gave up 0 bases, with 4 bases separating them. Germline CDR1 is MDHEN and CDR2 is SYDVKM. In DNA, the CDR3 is TGTGCCAGCAGTTTAATCACTAACTATGGCTACACCTTC. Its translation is CASSLITNYGYTF.

CDR3 amino acids: CASSQVPPETQYF. CDR3 nucleotides: TGTGCCAGCAGCCAAGTTCCCCCGGAGACCCAGTACTTC. This chain joins TRBV3-1 and TRBJ2-5, with unresolved D. Germline V gives CDR1 LGHDT, CDR2 YNNKEL (reference sequence). The length of the CDR3 is 13 residues. V was pared by 1 base and J by 5 bases, with 8 bases between.